One sample yielded the 28 T cell receptor beta chains listed below, sequenced in a study of post-analysis software for immune sequencing data. General study points: Patients carried five TRBV segments more frequently than controls did, and TRBV5-6, TRBV5-1 and TRBV20-1 were among them.

Their antigens are not known. Tagging with unique molecular identifiers was a feature of the TCR beta cDNA libraries. TCRdb reanalysed the PCR reads using MiXCR and keeps one entry per CDR3 protein. The repertoire includes fewer than 850,000 distinct CDR3 sequences, 25% to 30% of them detected once, and roughly 0.57% sits in the top ten. The sample taken for sequencing was blood. The receptors originated from a girl aged 5-17 years with multiple sclerosis.

V and J are TRBV2 and TRBJ1-2; no reliable D call. The germline V and J ends were trimmed by 1 base and 4 bases, with 13 bases remaining between them. The CDR3 has 15 residues. Germline V gene sequence: CDR1 SNHLY, CDR2 FYNNEI. The CDR3 loop reads CASSEVRDTTYGYTF. CDR3 DNA: TGTGCCAGCAGTGAAGTCAGAGACACCACCTATGGCTACACCTTC.

This chain links TRBV6-6 with TRBJ1-1; D gene unclear. V was clipped by 6 bases and J by 3 bases, with 8 bases between them. The CDR3 is 12 amino acids. The germline gives CDR1 MNHNY, CDR2 SVGAGI (reference sequence). This chain's CDR3 is CASSTAYTEAFF. The DNA for the CDR3 is TGTGCCAGCAGCACAGCCTACACTGAAGCTTTCTTT.

This clonotype was recorded a few times. V usage is TRBV12-3 or TRBV12-4 and J usage is TRBJ2-7; D is ambiguous. The germline V and J ends were trimmed by 3 bases and 2 bases, with 8 bases remaining between them. This CDR3 region has 13 residues. Written as DNA, the CDR3 is TGTGCCAGCAGTTTTGGCAGTCCCTACGAGCAGTACTTC. The encoded protein is CASSFGSPYEQYF.

A few counts support this clonotype. The rearrangement joins TRBV28 to TRBJ2-7; 8 nucleotides align to TRBD1. Germline assignment: CDR1 MDHEN and CDR2 SYDVKM. J was trimmed by 1 base and V by 6 bases; bases with no gene match: 5. This CDR3 region has 14 residues. For the CDR3, the DNA is TGTGCCAGCAGGTCCGGGACAGGATCCTACGAGCAGTACTTC. Residues: CASRSGTGSYEQYF.

Notes on this clonotype: With a much larger clone just one base away, this may be a read error. The chain is built from TRBV29-1 and TRBJ2-5; maybe TRBD2 (6 bases). The CDR3 is made up of 12 amino acids. CDR1 SQVTM and CDR2 ANQGSEA come from the germline V gene. The DNA for the CDR3 is TGCAGCGTTGGGGAGGCTCAAGAGGCCCAGTACTTC. This encodes CSVGEAQEAQYF.

This clonotype was detected only a few times. The chain recombines TRBV29-1 with TRBJ1-5; the D gene is possibly TRBD1 (5 bases). V gave up 7 bases and J gave up 7 bases, with 14 bases separating them. Per germline, CDR1 SQVTM and CDR2 ANQGSEA. This CDR3 has 12 residues. The CDR3 loop reads CSAGDLGQPQHF. Written as DNA, the CDR3 is TGCAGCGCCGGGGACCTAGGGCAGCCCCAGCATTTT.

For the CDR3, the DNA is TGCGCCAGCAGCACTCGACTAGCGGGGGAATACAATGAGCAGTACTTC. Protein sequence: CASSTRLAGEYNEQYF. V is TRBV5-1 and J is TRBJ2-7, with 12 bases lining up with TRBD2. V lost 4 bases and J lost 7; bases outside the gene matches: 12. Germline V lookup: CDR1 SGHRS, CDR2 YFSETQ. The CDR3 covers 16 residues.

The rearrangement links TRBV28 to TRBJ2-3; D may match TRBD1 or TRBD2 (6 bases each). The CDR3 contains 14 residues. V was shortened by 7 bases and J by 6 bases, with 17 bases between the two germline ends. Germline values: CDR1 MDHEN, CDR2 SYDVKM. CDR3 in DNA: TGTGCCAGCAATCCCCTAGGGGGGAGGGATACGCAGTATTTT. Translated: CASNPLGGRDTQYF.

The chain employs TRBV20-1 and TRBJ2-3; D gene unclear. Trimming removed 5 bases from V and 5 bases from J, with 26 bases in between. CDR1 is DFQATT, CDR2 SNEGSKA, per germline (reference sequence). This CDR3 is 17 amino acids long. The CDR3 DNA reads as TGCAGTGCTGCCCCCGGTACCCCAATACAGTCCGGAGATACGCAGTATTTT. Protein sequence: CSAAPGTPIQSGDTQYF.

This chain uses TRBV27 with TRBJ2-1; D call uncertain. V was shortened by 1 base and J by 5 bases, with 15 bases between the two germline ends. Germline CDR1 and CDR2: MNHEY and SMNVEV (reference sequence). This CDR3 is built from 16 residues. The CDR3 reads CASSLFFGRNNNEQFF. The CDR3 DNA sequence: TGTGCCAGCAGTTTATTTTTCGGCCGGAACAACAATGAGCAGTTCTTC.

This clonotype was detected only a few times. The genes are TRBV6-5 and TRBJ2-1; TRBD1 matches 9 bases. This CDR3 region has 15 residues. The trim removed 6 bases at V and 14 bases at J, leaving 17 bases unmatched. Germline CDR1 is MNHEY and CDR2 is SVGAGI. CDR3 amino acids: CASSPGGTGYLGEFF. CDR3 coding DNA: TGTGCCAGCAGCCCCGGTGGGACAGGGTATCTTGGAGAGTTCTTC.

This chain connects TRBV20-1 to TRBJ1-1; D remains unclear. V lost 5 bases and J lost 5, with 12 bases in between. In germline, CDR1 is DFQATT, CDR2 SNEGSKA (reference sequence). The CDR3 has 12 residues. Here the CDR3 reads CSALIRETEAFF. The CDR3 DNA follows: TGCAGTGCTTTGATACGGGAAACTGAAGCTTTCTTT.

This clonotype has only a few counts. The DNA of the CDR3 is TGTGCCAGCAGCTCCCGACAGGGGCCCTACGAGCAGTACTTC. Amino acid sequence: CASSSRQGPYEQYF. The chain combines TRBV7-2 with TRBJ2-7, with 8 bases that match TRBD1. Germline values: CDR1 SGHTA, CDR2 FQGNSA. With 4 bases clipped from V and 2 bases from J, the junction kept 4 bases outside the gene matches. The CDR3 consists of 14 residues. The whole variable domain, filled in from reference TRBV7-2 and TRBJ2-7, reads GAGVSQSPSNKVTEKGKDVELRCDPISGHTALYWYRQSLGQGLEFLIYFQGNSAPDKSGLPSDRFSAERTGGSVSTLTIQRTQQEDSAVYLCASSSRQGPYEQYFGPGTRLTVT.

The rearrangement links TRBV28 to TRBJ2-5, with D uncertain. The last part of the DNA fits TRBJ2-7 better; the J call may be wrong. In germline, CDR1 is MDHEN, CDR2 SYDVKM. The CDR3 consists of 13 residues. CDR3 region: CASRGPQFDEQYF. CDR3 nucleotide sequence: TGTGCCAGCAGAGGACCCCAGTTCGACGAGCAGTACTTC.

This clonotype has just a few counts. This rearrangement joins TRBV20-1 to TRBJ2-4; no clear D. Germline values: CDR1 DFQATT, CDR2 SNEGSKA (reference sequence). The CDR3 spans 14 residues. Trimming left V 0 bases short and J 7 bases short, with 13 bases between. CDR3 DNA: TGCAGTGCTAGAGATTCCGGGTTGGATAACATTCAGTACTTC. Its protein is CSARDSGLDNIQYF.

This clonotype came up a few times. V is TRBV7-9 and J is TRBJ1-6; no clear D. Trimming cost V 4 bases and J 8 bases, with 15 bases left between them. Germline V CDR1 and CDR2: SEHNR, FQNEAQ (reference sequence). The CDR3 is 15 amino acids. In DNA, the CDR3 is TGTGCCAGCAGCTCTCCGGCAGGTTCTTATTCACCCCTCCACTTT. As protein: CASSSPAGSYSPLHF.

This clonotype showed up many times. The rearrangement links TRBV20-1 to TRBJ1-2; 7 bases align to TRBD1. CDR1 and CDR2 (germline): DFQATT, SNEGSKA (reference sequence). The junction had 11 bases not matched to a gene; V was cut back by 6 bases and J by 7 bases. The CDR3 has 13 amino acids. The CDR3 loop is CSAPRTGIGGYTF. The CDR3 DNA follows: TGCAGTGCCCCTAGGACAGGCATAGGTGGCTACACCTTC.

V is TRBV20-1 and J is TRBJ2-3; 7 positions agree with TRBD1. This CDR3 contains 17 residues. Germline CDR1 is DFQATT and CDR2 is SNEGSKA (reference sequence). V lost 5 bases and J lost 2; bases outside the gene matches: 16. This chain's CDR3 is CSASLSFGTVVTDTQYF. The DNA for the CDR3 is TGCAGTGCTTCTCTTTCTTTTGGGACAGTTGTCACAGATACGCAGTATTTT.

At least ten counts were recorded for this clonotype. This chain links TRBV3-1 with TRBJ2-5; a weak D match, TRBD2 (6 bases). The CDR3 runs to 15 residues. Germline-derived CDR1 and CDR2 are LGHDT and YNNKEL (reference sequence). The V end was cut by 0 bases, the J end by 4 bases, with 12 bases between. As DNA, the CDR3 is TGTGCCAGCAGCCAAGATTCCGGGGGATCAGAGACCCAGTACTTC. Protein: CASSQDSGGSETQYF.

This clonotype was detected only a few times. V gene TRBV20-1 combines with J gene TRBJ2-4; TRBD2 matches 13 bases. Per germline, CDR1 DFQATT and CDR2 SNEGSKA (reference sequence). The CDR3 is 19 residues long. With V trimmed by 6 bases and J by 0 bases, 14 bases remained unmatched. Here the CDR3 DNA reads TGCAGTGCGGGACTGCCCCCGGGACTAGCGGGACAAGCCAAAAACATTCAGTACTTC. Amino acids: CSAGLPPGLAGQAKNIQYF.

This clonotype was seen only a few times. The rearrangement links TRBV5-1 to TRBJ2-3, with TRBD2 matching 7 bases. The V segment lost 4 bases and the J segment 0 bases; nucleotides outside the gene matches: 8. The CDR3 has 16 amino acids. Germline CDR1 reads SGHRS; CDR2 reads YFSETQ. Here the CDR3 DNA reads TGCGCCAGCAGCCACGGGACCGGGAGGAGCACAGATACGCAGTATTTT. Translated, it gives CASSHGTGRSTDTQYF.

This clonotype was detected a few times. The genes are TRBV4-1 and TRBJ1-5; D ambiguous. The CDR3 spans 14 residues. Germline V CDR1 and CDR2: MGHRA, YSYEKL. The ends were cut back, 2 bases at V and 3 bases at J, with 8 bases in the middle. Written as DNA, the CDR3 is TGCGCCAGCAGCCAAAGTGACTACAATCAGCCCCAGCATTTT. Encoded protein: CASSQSDYNQPQHF.

V gene TRBV5-1 combines with J gene TRBJ2-2; 7 bases line up with TRBD1. With V trimmed by 2 bases and J by 1 base, 5 bases remained unmatched. There are 16 residues in the CDR3. Germline V lookup: CDR1 SGHRS, CDR2 YFSETQ. Here the CDR3 reads CASSLRQGGNTGELFF. The DNA of the CDR3 is TGCGCCAGCAGCTTACGACAGGGTGGGAACACCGGGGAGCTGTTTTTT.

For this clonotype: A much larger clone sits a single nucleotide away, making a read error possible. This chain uses TRBV4-3 with TRBJ2-3; 8 bases line up with TRBD2. CDR1 is LGHNA and CDR2 is YSLEER in the germline V gene. The CDR3 is made up of 17 amino acids. After removal of 0 bases from V and 4 bases from J, the junction contained 9 bases not matched to a gene. CDR3 nucleotide sequence: TGCGCCAGCAGCCAAGAAGCAGCGGGAGTCAGGCCAGATACGCAGTATTTT. This encodes CASSQEAAGVRPDTQYF.

This chain connects TRBV5-1 to TRBJ2-1; D is undetermined. Per germline, CDR1 SGHRS and CDR2 YFSETQ. CDR3 length equals 16 residues. Trimming cost V 0 bases and J 8 bases, with 18 bases left between them. The CDR3 here is CASSLDGPPTADEQFF. The CDR3 nucleotides are TGCGCCAGCAGCTTGGATGGGCCCCCGACCGCGGATGAGCAGTTCTTC. The complete variable domain, with remaining parts taken from reference TRBV5-1 and TRBJ2-1, reads KAGVTQTPRYLIKTRGQQVTLSCSPISGHRSVSWYQQTPGQGLQFLFEYFSETQRNKGNFPGRFSGRQFSNSRSEMNVSTLELGDSALYLCASSLDGPPTADEQFFGPGTRLTVL.

V usage is TRBV7-2 and J usage is TRBJ1-6; 7 nucleotides line up with TRBD1. Per germline, CDR1 SGHTA and CDR2 FQGNSA. The length of the CDR3 is 15 residues. Trimming removed 1 base from V and 8 bases from J; junction bases left unmatched: 5. CDR3 sequence: CASSLVFTGDSPLHF. The CDR3 coding sequence is TGTGCCAGCAGCTTAGTATTCACAGGGGATTCACCCCTCCACTTT.

The chain recombines TRBV5-1 with TRBJ2-4, with a weak D call TRBD1 (6 bases). Trimming left V 0 bases short and J 6 bases short, with 13 bases between. Germline V CDR1 and CDR2: SGHRS, YFSETQ. This CDR3 is 15 amino acids long. The CDR3 coding sequence is TGCGCCAGCAGCTTGGCAGGGGCCCTGATAAACATTCAGTACTTC. It specifies CASSLAGALINIQYF. Full variable domain (remainder filled in from reference TRBV5-1 and TRBJ2-4): KAGVTQTPRYLIKTRGQQVTLSCSPISGHRSVSWYQQTPGQGLQFLFEYFSETQRNKGNFPGRFSGRQFSNSRSEMNVSTLELGDSALYLCASSLAGALINIQYFGAGTRLSVL.

The CDR3 sequence: CASRTGDRTLGTQYF. CDR3 in DNA: TGTGCCAGCAGGACCGGGGACAGGACCCTCGGGACCCAGTACTTC. The V call is TRBV28, the J call TRBJ2-7, with 8 positions matching TRBD1. The J call may be incorrect, as the DNA end agrees better with TRBJ2-5. This CDR3 is built from 15 residues. Germline V gives CDR1 MDHEN, CDR2 SYDVKM.